The sequence of this TCR beta chain was determined in a study of T cell responses to AZD1222 COVID-19 vaccine (dated by TCRdb to the early 2020s). About the full investigation: A total of approximately 230 trial participants underwent TCR sequencing, of whom about 210 received two doses of AZD1222 and around 25 received two doses of the MenACWY control vaccine. Trial participants were enrolled by age into 18-55, 56-69 and 70-plus year subgroups, with about 150, 27 and 61 TCR-sequenced participants respectively.

From its cysteine to its phenylalanine, the CDR3 spans 14 amino acids. The DNA shown is the 42-base CDR3, in frame from base 1. V drops 7 bases and J drops 3 bases, leaving 15 bases in between. Looking up the germline V gene yields CDR1 MNHEY and CDR2 SVGAGI. The time point label here, explained by the study, means: baseline before first vaccination. Sample treatment or condition, as interpreted from the label and publication: meningococcal conjugate vaccine given as trial control. Samples from vaccinated people were obtained from the UK trials COV001 and COV002, which included a single-blind randomized controlled phase 2/3 trial of AZD1222 (ChAdOx1 nCoV-19) in healthy adults. Trial participant PBMC samples were collected at day 0 and day 28 after the second dose for TCRbeta chain sequencing. The CDR3 regions of human TCRbeta chains were analyzed by immunosequencing. On the study's bioinformatics: TCRs in the repertoires were compared against a reference library of SARS-CoV-2-specific TCRs that had been generated with the MIRA antigen-specificity platform. Breadth was defined as the fraction of unique TCRs that were SARS-CoV-2-associated. Depth was defined as the fraction of total T cells that were SARS-CoV-2-associated. Using the MIRA data, each spike-specific TCR was assigned both to the spike region to which the TCR was reactive and to a CD4 or CD8 class. Log10-transformed breadth and depth values were compared by one-way ANOVA with Sidak's multiple comparisons tests. The clones in this table, taken by TCRdb from immuneACCESS, are in-frame only. Not every clone is retained; where verified, under half of the shortfall comes from an unresolved V gene, and the cause of the rest is unknown. V and J calls plus clone size are reproduced from that table; the DNA served to infer D and trimming. The sample contains about 160,000 clones, under 95% of them found a single time. In total, the top ten clones hold about 4.6% of the sample.

Study-wide findings and limitations: Nearly half of unique spike-specific TCRs reportedly recognized epitopes outside regions mutated in the B.1.351 and B.1.1.7 variants. A significant rise in spike-specific TCR breadth and depth was observed after two AZD1222 doses relative to day 0 and relative to MenACWY recipients. No day 14 peak-response samples were available, so repertoires were characterized only after the peak T cell response. Participants were mostly white British and included more females than males, and it was suggested by the authors that clonal diversity may have been underestimated. In the small 56-69-year group, the increase in depth fell short of significance, most likely because of low power. Conclusions about previously exposed vaccinees are limited because only six or seven AZD1222 recipients were SARS-CoV-2 seropositive at baseline. Vaccine-associated CD4 TCRs spanned the whole spike protein, with dominant responses in regions 160-218 and 743-854.

This clone has only a few counts. There is no known antigen for this receptor. No qualities accompany the bases; no much larger clone lies one base away. Here the sequenced sample was peripheral blood, taken on day 0 of MenACWY control vaccination. This receptor was identified in an adult in good health. The chain joins TRBV6-5 to TRBJ1-1, with the D gene call left open. The CDR3 reads as follows: CASNPKRRDTEAFF. The nucleotide sequence is given as TGTGCCAGCAACCCCAAGCGGAGGGACACTGAAGCTTTCTTT.